The rows below give T cell receptor beta chains drawn from one sample of a study of human T cells and chemical hapten exposure. TCRdb reprocessed the RACE reads with MiXCR, giving one entry per CDR3 protein. The sample shows tens of thousands of distinct CDR3 sequences, 8% to 9.5% of them seen only once. The sample here was whole blood, taken in connection with sensitization to the hapten diphenylcyclopropenone (DPC). The source of these receptors is a woman between 45 and 65 years old with alopecia areata. Some clones in this sample may be carry-over from other donors' samples. CDR3s include the opening cysteine and the closing phenylalanine or tryptophan. Fields, in order: V gene, clone size, D gene, J gene, CDR3 protein, CDR3 DNA. A D gene is named only where the DNA matches it firmly. Size is omitted from some rows. Given values are once, few, many or a class for expanded clones.

v_call: TRBV20-1; clone_size: .; d_call: TRBD1; j_call: TRBJ1-2; cdr3_aa: CSARSWGQGVGYGYTF; cdr3_nt: TGCAGTGCTAGATCCTGGGGACAGGGGGTTGGCTATGGCTACACCTTC
v_call: TRBV11-3; clone_size: many; d_call: TRBD1; j_call: TRBJ1-1; cdr3_aa: CASSLSVPGTGSEAFF; cdr3_nt: TGTGCCAGCAGCTTATCCGTACCCGGGACAGGGAGTGAAGCTTTCTTT
v_call: TRBV6-1; clone_size: many; d_call: .; j_call: TRBJ1-1; cdr3_aa: CATTGAGKAFF; cdr3_nt: TGTGCCACCACGGGGGCGGGAAAAGCTTTCTTT
v_call: TRBV11-2; clone_size: many; d_call: .; j_call: TRBJ2-2; cdr3_aa: CASSFPVLTGELFF; cdr3_nt: TGTGCCAGCAGCTTCCCGGTACTCACCGGGGAGCTGTTTTTT
v_call: TRBV27; clone_size: many; d_call: TRBD2; j_call: TRBJ2-1; cdr3_aa: CASSPISVGAGTSLYEQFF; cdr3_nt: TGTGCCAGCAGTCCAATCTCCGTGGGTGCCGGGACTAGCCTCTATGAGCAGTTCTTC
v_call: TRBV5-4; clone_size: few; d_call: TRBD2; j_call: TRBJ2-5; cdr3_aa: CASSSTSGRQETQYF; cdr3_nt: TGTGCCAGCAGCAGCACTAGCGGGAGGCAAGAGACCCAGTACTTC
v_call: TRBV20-1; clone_size: many; d_call: TRBD2; j_call: TRBJ2-2; cdr3_aa: CSVLWGGTGELFF; cdr3_nt: TGCAGTGTCCTCTGGGGGGGCACCGGGGAGCTGTTTTTT
v_call: TRBV7-8; clone_size: many; d_call: TRBD2; j_call: TRBJ2-1; cdr3_aa: CASSSRGGRLYNEQFF; cdr3_nt: TGTGCCAGCAGCTCGCGGGGCGGGAGACTTTACAATGAGCAGTTCTTC
v_call: TRBV29-1; clone_size: many; d_call: TRBD2; j_call: TRBJ2-7; cdr3_aa: CSVLTSGSEEQYF; cdr3_nt: TGCAGCGTCCTCACTAGCGGGAGTGAAGAGCAGTACTTC
v_call: TRBV10-2; clone_size: many; d_call: .; j_call: TRBJ1-5; cdr3_aa: CASSENRAGGQPQHF; cdr3_nt: TGCGCCAGCAGTGAGAACAGGGCTGGGGGTCAGCCCCAGCATTTT